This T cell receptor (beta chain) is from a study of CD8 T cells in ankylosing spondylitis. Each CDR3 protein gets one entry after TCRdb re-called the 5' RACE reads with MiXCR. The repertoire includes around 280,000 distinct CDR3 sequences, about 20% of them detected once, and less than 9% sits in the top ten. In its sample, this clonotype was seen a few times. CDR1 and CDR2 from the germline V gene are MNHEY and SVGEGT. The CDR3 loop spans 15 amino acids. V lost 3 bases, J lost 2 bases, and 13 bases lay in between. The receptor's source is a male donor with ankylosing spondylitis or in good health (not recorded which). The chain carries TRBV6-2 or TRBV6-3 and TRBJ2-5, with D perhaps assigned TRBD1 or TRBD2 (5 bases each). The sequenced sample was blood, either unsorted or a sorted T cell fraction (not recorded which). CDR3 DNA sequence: TGTGCCAGCAGTTATGGGGGACGGGAACAAGAGACCCAGTACTTC. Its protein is CASSYGGREQETQYF.